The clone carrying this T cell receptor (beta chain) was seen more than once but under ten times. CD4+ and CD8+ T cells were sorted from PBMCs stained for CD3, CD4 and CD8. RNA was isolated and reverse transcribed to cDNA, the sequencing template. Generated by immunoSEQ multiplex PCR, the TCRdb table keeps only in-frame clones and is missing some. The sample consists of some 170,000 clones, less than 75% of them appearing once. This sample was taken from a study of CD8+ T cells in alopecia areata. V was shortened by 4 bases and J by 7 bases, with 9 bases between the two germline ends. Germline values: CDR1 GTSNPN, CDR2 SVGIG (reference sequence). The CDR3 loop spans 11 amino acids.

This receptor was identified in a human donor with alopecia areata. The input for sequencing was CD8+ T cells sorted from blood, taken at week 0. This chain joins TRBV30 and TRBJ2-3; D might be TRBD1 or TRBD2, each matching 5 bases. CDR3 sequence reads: CAWKGPHTQYF. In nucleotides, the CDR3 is TGTGCCTGGAAGGGACCCCATACGCAGTATTTT.